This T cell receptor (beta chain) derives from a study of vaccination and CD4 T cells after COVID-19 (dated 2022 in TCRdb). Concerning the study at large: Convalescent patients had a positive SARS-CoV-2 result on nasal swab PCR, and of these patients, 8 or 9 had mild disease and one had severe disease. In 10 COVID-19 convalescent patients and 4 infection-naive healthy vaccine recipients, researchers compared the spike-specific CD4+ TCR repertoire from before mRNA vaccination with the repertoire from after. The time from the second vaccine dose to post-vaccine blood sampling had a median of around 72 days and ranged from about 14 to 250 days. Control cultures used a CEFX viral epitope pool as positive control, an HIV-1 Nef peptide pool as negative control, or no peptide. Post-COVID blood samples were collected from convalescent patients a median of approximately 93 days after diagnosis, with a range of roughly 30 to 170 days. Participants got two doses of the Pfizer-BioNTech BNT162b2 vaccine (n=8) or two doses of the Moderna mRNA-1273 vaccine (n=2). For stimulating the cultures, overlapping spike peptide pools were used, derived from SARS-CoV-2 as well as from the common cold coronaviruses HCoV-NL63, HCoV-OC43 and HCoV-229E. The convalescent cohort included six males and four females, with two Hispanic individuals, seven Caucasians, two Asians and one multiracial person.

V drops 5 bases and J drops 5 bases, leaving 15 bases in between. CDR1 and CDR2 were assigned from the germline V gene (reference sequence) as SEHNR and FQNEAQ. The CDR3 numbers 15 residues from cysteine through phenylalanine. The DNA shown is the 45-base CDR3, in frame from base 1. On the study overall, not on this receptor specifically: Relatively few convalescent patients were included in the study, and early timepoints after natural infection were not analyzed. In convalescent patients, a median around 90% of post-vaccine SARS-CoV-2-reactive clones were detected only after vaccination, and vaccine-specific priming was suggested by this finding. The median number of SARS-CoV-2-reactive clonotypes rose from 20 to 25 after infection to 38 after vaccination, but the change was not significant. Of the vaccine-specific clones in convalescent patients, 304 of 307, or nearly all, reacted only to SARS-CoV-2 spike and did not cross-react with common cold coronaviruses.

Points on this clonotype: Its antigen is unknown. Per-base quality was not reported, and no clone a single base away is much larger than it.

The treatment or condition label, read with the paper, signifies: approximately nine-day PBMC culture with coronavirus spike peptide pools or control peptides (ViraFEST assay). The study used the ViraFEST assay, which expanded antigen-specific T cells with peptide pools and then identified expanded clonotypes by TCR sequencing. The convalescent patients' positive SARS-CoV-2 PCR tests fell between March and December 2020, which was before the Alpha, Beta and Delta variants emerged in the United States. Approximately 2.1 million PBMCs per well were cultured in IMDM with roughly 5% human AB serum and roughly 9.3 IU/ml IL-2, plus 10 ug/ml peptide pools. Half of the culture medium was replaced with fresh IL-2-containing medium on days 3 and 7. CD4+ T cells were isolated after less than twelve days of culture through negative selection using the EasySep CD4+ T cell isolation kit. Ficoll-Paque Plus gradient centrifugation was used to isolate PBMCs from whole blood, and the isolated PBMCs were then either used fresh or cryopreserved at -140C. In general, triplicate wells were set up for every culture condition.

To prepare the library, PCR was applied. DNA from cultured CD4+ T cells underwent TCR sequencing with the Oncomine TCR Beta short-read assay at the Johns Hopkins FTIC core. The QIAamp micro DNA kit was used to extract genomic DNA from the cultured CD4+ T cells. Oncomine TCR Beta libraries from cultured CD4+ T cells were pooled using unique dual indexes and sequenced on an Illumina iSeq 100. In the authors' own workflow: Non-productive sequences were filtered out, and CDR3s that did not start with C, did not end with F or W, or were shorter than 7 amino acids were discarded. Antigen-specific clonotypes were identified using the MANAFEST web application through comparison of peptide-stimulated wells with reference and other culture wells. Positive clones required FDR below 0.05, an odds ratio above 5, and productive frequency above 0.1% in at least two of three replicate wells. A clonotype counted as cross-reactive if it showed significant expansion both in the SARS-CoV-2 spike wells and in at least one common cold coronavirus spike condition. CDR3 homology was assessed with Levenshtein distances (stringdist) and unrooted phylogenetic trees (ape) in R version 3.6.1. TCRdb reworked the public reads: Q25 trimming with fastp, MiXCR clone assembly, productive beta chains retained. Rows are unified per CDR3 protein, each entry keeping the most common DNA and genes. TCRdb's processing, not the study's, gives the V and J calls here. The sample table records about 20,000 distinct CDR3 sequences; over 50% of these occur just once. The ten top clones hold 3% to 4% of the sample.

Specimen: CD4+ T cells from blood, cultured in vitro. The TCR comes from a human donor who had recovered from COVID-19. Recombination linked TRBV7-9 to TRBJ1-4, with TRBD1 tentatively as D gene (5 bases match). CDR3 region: CASSPQGRQNEKLFF. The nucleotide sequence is TGTGCCAGCAGCCCGCAGGGACGTCAAAATGAAAAACTGTTTTTT.